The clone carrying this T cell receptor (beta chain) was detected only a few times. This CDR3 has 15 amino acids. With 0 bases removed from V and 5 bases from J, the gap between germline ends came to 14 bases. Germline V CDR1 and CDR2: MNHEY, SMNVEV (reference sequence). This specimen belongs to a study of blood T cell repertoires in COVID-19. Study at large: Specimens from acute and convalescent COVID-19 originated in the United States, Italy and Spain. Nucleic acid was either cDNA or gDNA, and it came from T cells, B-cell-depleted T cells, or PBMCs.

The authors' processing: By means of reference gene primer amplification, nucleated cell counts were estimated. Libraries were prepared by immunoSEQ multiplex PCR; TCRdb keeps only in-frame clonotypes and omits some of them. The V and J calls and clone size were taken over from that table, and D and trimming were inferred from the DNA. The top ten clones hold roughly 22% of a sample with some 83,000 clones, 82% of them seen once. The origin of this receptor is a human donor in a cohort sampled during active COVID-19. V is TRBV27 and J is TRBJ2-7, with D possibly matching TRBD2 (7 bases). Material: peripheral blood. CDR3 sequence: CASSLSWGGANEQYF. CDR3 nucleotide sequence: TGTGCCAGCAGTTTATCGTGGGGGGGGGCGAACGAGCAGTACTTC.